One and the same sample provided the 18 T cell receptor beta chains below, sequenced in a study of neoadjuvant nivolumab and ipilimumab in lung cancer (dated by TCRdb to 2018 to 2021). Interpreted using the paper, the time point label stands for: at surgical resection after neoadjuvant nivolumab +/- ipilimumab. Library prep was done by the immunoSEQ multiplex PCR assay. Held by TCRdb, this immuneACCESS table contains in-frame sequences only and omits some clones. Under half of the omission traces to an unresolved V gene where checked; the cause of the rest is unknown. The sample has 15,000 to 20,000 clones on record, 76% of them singletons. The top ten clones comprise 8% of the sample. The sequencing here drew on tumor tissue, taken after neoadjuvant nivolumab, alone or with ipilimumab, at or shortly before surgery. These receptors all come from an adult with non-small cell lung cancer.

This chain joins TRBV15 and TRBJ2-5; unclear D gene. The V and J ends lost 1 base and 7 bases respectively, with 10 bases between them. Germline V gene data show CDR1 as LNHNV and CDR2 as YYDKDF (reference sequence). This CDR3 has 13 amino acids. The CDR3 DNA reads TGTGCCACCAGCAGAGCCTCGGTTTGGACCCAGTACTTC. This gives the protein CATSRASVWTQYF.

This clone rates as medium-sized. This chain joins TRBV16 and TRBJ2-5; no definite D call. Germline V CDR1 and CDR2: KGHSY, FQNENV. V was cut by 8 bases and J by 0 bases, with 10 bases left in between. The CDR3 contains 13 residues. The CDR3 loop is CASGTSYQETQYF. CDR3 DNA: TGTGCCAGCGGCACATCGTACCAAGAGACCCAGTACTTC. Together with reference TRBV16 and TRBJ2-5, the CDR3 gives the full variable domain: GEEVAQTPKHLVRGEGQKAKLYCAPIKGHSYVFWYQQVLKNEFKFLISFQNENVFDETGMPKERFSAKCLPNSPCSLEIQATKLEDSAVYFCASGTSYQETQYFGPGTRLLVL.

This rearrangement joins TRBV6-5 to TRBJ2-2, with 9 bases lining up with TRBD1. The CDR3 loop spans 15 amino acids. V was pared by 2 bases and J by 5 bases, with 3 bases of the junction left unmatched. In germline, CDR1 is MNHEY, CDR2 SVGAGI. The CDR3 nucleotides read TGTGCCAGCAGTTACGGACAGGGGCGAACCGGGGAGCTGTTTTTT. As protein: CASSYGQGRTGELFF.

This sequence joins TRBV5-1 and TRBJ1-4; 9 nucleotides line up with TRBD1. Trimming removed 4 bases from V and 5 bases from J; junction bases left unmatched: 3. Looked up from germline, CDR1 is SGHRS and CDR2 is YFSETQ. The CDR3 consists of 14 residues. This CDR3 is CASSLGQGNEKLFF. The CDR3 DNA reads TGCGCCAGCAGCCTGGGACAGGGCAATGAAAAACTGTTTTTT.

The chain links TRBV27 to TRBJ1-6, with TRBD1 as a possible D gene (6 bases). Looked up from germline, CDR1 is MNHEY and CDR2 is SMNVEV (reference sequence). The CDR3 is made up of 14 amino acids. The V end lost 4 bases, the J end lost 10 bases, and 14 bases lay between the germline ends. CDR3 DNA sequence: TGTGCCAGCAGTTCCAAGAGGGACATGTCACCCCTCCACTTT. Protein: CASSSKRDMSPLHF.

DNA of the CDR3: TGTGCCAGCTCACCATCTATCAGGGAGGATTCACCCCTCCACTTT. Its translation: CASSPSIREDSPLHF. The chain couples TRBV18 to TRBJ1-6; D may be TRBD1 (5 bases). The ends were cut back, 2 bases at V and 8 bases at J, with 13 bases in the middle. This CDR3 has 15 residues. Per germline, CDR1 KGHSH and CDR2 LQKENI. Full variable domain (missing parts from reference TRBV18 and TRBJ1-6): NAGVMQNPRHLVRRRGQEARLRCSPMKGHSHVYWYRQLPEEGLKFMVYLQKENIIDESGMPKERFSAEFPKEGPSILRIQQVVRGDSAAYFCASSPSIREDSPLHFGNGTRLTVT.

CDR3 residues: CASSQDRVDQPQHF. The DNA of the CDR3 is TGTGCCAGCAGCCAAGACAGGGTGGATCAGCCCCAGCATTTT. This chain uses TRBV11-2 with TRBJ1-5, with 7 bases that match TRBD1. The CDR3 length is 14 residues. Losses at the gene ends were 5 bases for V and 5 bases for J; bases not matched to a gene: 6. Germline CDR1 and CDR2: SGHAT and FQNNGV.

The chain has TRBV5-1 and TRBJ2-7; D uncertain. This CDR3 has 15 amino acids. V lost 0 bases to trimming and J lost 1 base, with 11 bases between them. Per the germline V gene, CDR1 is SGHRS and CDR2 is YFSETQ. CDR3 loop: CASSLAAGPSYEQYF. DNA of the CDR3: TGCGCCAGCAGCTTGGCGGCAGGTCCTTCCTACGAGCAGTACTTC.

This chain connects TRBV14 to TRBJ2-7; a possible D gene is TRBD2 (5 bases). The V end lost 1 base, the J end lost 6 bases, and 10 bases lay between the germline ends. Germline CDR1 SGHDN, CDR2 FVKESK. The CDR3 totals 13 residues. The CDR3 DNA reads TGTGCCAGCAGCCAAGTTAACGCGGGCGAGCAGTACTTC. Translation gives CASSQVNAGEQYF. The entire variable domain, with the rest obtained from reference TRBV14 and TRBJ2-7, is as follows: EAGVTQFPSHSVIEKGQTVTLRCDPISGHDNLYWYRRVMGKEIKFLLHFVKESKQDESGMPNNRFLAERTGGTYSTLKVQPAELEDSGVYFCASSQVNAGEQYFGPGTRLTVT.

The chain combines TRBV30 with TRBJ1-6; TRBD1 is a possible D gene (6 bases). The germline V and J ends were trimmed by 5 bases and 9 bases, with 14 bases remaining between them. Germline CDR1 is GTSNPN and CDR2 is SVGIG (reference sequence). The CDR3 totals 13 residues. CDR3 nucleotides: TGTGCCTGGGGAGGACAGCCCTCTTCACCCCTCCACTTT. Translating it yields CAWGGQPSSPLHF.

The J gene is TRBJ2-1, the V gene TRBV18; 8 bases fit TRBD2. This CDR3 is built from 17 residues. Germline assignment: CDR1 KGHSH and CDR2 LQKENI. V lost 3 bases and J lost 3; bases outside the gene matches: 10. The chain's CDR3 is CASSPAVRRGDYNEQFF. As DNA, the CDR3 is TGTGCCAGCTCACCCGCTGTTAGGCGGGGGGACTACAATGAGCAGTTCTTC.

The chain combines TRBV11-3 with TRBJ1-1, with D possibly matching TRBD1 (5 bases). The CDR3 extends over 14 amino acids. The germline V gene encodes CDR1 SGHNT and CDR2 YENEEA. The V end lost 1 base, the J end lost 5 bases, and 11 bases lay between the germline ends. The CDR3 protein is CASSLGGTSTEAFF. Here the CDR3 DNA reads TGTGCCAGCAGCTTAGGGGGCACATCAACTGAAGCTTTCTTT.

CDR3 amino acids: CASSEVGDSHEQYF. In DNA, the CDR3 is TGTGCCAGCAGTGAAGTTGGGGATTCTCACGAGCAGTACTTC. The chain is built from TRBV6-1 and TRBJ2-7; unclear D gene. CDR1 is MNHNS, CDR2 SASEGT, per germline. This CDR3 comprises 14 residues. V lost 1 base, J lost 5 bases, and 12 bases lay in between.

The chain is built from TRBV30 and TRBJ1-3; D gene ambiguous. The V gene lost 1 base and the J gene lost 1 base, with 14 bases spanning the gap. The CDR3 is 16 residues long. Germline V lookup: CDR1 GTSNPN, CDR2 SVGIG (reference sequence). CDR3 sequence: CAWSALGALSGNTIYF. CDR3 coding DNA: TGTGCCTGGAGTGCCCTAGGCGCCCTATCTGGAAACACCATATATTTT.

The J gene is TRBJ1-5, the V gene TRBV6-1; TRBD1 matches at 10 bases. CDR1 is MNHNS, CDR2 SASEGT, per germline. The V segment lost 3 bases and the J segment 7 bases; nucleotides outside the gene matches: 6. The CDR3 covers 15 residues. The CDR3 DNA sequence: TGTGCCAGCAGTGAGGGACAGGGGTTCCGGCAGCCCCAGCATTTT. This codes for CASSEGQGFRQPQHF.

The genes are TRBV4-3 and TRBJ1-2; 8 bases match TRBD1. Germline-derived CDR1 and CDR2 are LGHNA and YSLEER. This CDR3 has 15 amino acids. V lost 3 bases, J lost 2 bases, and 5 bases stayed unmatched. CDR3 in amino acids: CASSQQDRVNYGYTF. CDR3 nucleotides: TGCGCCAGCAGCCAGCAGGACAGGGTGAACTATGGCTACACCTTC.

The chain links TRBV5-1 to TRBJ2-5, with 7 bases lining up with TRBD2. Germline trimming cut 4 bases from V and 3 bases from J; bases unmatched to any gene: 9. This CDR3 spans 15 amino acids. CDR1 and CDR2 from the germline V gene are SGHRS and YFSETQ. CDR3 nucleotide sequence: TGCGCCAGCAGCGGTAATGTGGGGGGGGAAGAGACCCAGTACTTC. Its translation: CASSGNVGGEETQYF.

The V call is TRBV27, the J call TRBJ1-1; 9 nucleotides match TRBD1. CDR1 and CDR2 (germline): MNHEY, SMNVEV (reference sequence). J gave up 3 bases and V 6 bases, and 5 bases lay outside the gene matches. CDR3 size: 14 residues. This CDR3 is CASSPGQGYTEAFF. CDR3 coding DNA: TGTGCCAGCAGCCCGGGACAGGGTTACACTGAAGCTTTCTTT.